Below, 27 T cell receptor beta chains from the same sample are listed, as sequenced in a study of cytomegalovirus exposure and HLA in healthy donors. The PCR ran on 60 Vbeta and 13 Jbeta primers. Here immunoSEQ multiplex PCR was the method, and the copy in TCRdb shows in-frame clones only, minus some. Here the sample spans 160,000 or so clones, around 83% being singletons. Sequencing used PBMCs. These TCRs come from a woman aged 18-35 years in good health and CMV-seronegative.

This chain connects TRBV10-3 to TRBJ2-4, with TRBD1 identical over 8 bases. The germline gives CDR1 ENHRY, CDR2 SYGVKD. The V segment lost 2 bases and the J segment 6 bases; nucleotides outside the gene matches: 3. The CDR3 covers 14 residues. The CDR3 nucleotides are TGTGCCATCAGTGAGGAGGACAGGGTAAACATTCAGTACTTC. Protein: CAISEEDRVNIQYF.

The CDR3 region is CASRLDNEQFF. The DNA of the CDR3 is TGTGCCAGCAGACTTGACAATGAGCAGTTCTTC. This chain joins TRBV28 and TRBJ2-1; D call uncertain. The CDR3 totals 11 residues. Germline loops: CDR1 MDHEN, CDR2 SYDVKM. Trimming took 6 bases from V and 5 from J, leaving 5 bases between them.

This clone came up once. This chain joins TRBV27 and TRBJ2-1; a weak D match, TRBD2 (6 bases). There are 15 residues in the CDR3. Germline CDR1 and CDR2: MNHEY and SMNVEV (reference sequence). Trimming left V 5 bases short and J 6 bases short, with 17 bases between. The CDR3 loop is CASSGGVLTFNEQFF. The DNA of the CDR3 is TGTGCCAGCAGTGGAGGGGTATTGACGTTCAATGAGCAGTTCTTC.

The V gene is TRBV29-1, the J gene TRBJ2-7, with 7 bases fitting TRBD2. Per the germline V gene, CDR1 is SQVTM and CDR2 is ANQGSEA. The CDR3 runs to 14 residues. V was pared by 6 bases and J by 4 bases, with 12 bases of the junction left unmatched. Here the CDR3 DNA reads TGCAGCGTCGTACCGGGACTACTGGGGTACGAGCAGTACTTC. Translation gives CSVVPGLLGYEQYF.

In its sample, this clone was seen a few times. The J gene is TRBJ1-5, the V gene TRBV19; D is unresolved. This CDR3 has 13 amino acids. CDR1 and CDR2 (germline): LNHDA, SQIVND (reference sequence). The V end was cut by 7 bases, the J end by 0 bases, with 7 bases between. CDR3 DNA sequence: TGTGCCAGTAAACAAAATAGCAATCAGCCCCAGCATTTT. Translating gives CASKQNSNQPQHF.

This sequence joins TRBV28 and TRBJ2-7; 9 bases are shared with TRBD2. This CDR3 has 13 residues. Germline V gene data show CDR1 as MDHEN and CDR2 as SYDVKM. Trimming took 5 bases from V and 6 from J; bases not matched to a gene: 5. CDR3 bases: TGTGCCAGCAGTCCAAGCGGGGGGCTCGAGCAGTACTTC. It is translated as CASSPSGGLEQYF. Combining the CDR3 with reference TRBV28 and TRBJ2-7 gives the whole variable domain DVKVTQSSRYLVKRTGEKVFLECVQDMDHENMFWYRQDPGLGLRLIYFSYDVKMKEKGDIPEGYSVSREKKERFSLILESASTNQTSMYLCASSPSGGLEQYFGPGTRLTVT.

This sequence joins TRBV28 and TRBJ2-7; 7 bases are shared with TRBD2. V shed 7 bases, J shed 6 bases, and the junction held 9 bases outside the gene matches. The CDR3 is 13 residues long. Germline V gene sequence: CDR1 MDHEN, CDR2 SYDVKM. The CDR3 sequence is CASIGDGGIEQYF. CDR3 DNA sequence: TGTGCCAGCATAGGTGACGGGGGGATCGAGCAGTACTTC.

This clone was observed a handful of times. The CDR3 spells CASRSGLAGTDTQYF. CDR3 nucleotide sequence: TGTGCCAGCAGATCGGGACTAGCGGGCACAGATACGCAGTATTTT. J is TRBJ2-3 and V is TRBV6-5, with 11 nucleotides matching TRBD2. This CDR3 comprises 15 residues. With V trimmed by 6 bases and J by 1 base, 3 bases remained unmatched. CDR1 and CDR2 (germline): MNHEY, SVGAGI.

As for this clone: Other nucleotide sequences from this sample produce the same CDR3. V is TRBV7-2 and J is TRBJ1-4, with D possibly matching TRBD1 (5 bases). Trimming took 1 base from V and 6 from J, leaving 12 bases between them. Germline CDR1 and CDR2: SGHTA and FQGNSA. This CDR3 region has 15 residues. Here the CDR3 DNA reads TGTGCCAGCAGCTTAGGGGCGGACACATATGAAAAACTGTTTTTT. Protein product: CASSLGADTYEKLFF.

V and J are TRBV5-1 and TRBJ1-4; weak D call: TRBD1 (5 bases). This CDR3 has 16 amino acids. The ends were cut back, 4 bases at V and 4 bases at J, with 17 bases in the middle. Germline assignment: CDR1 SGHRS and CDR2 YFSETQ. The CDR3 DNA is TGCGCCAGCAGCGAACTCGGCACAGGAGATAATGAAAAACTGTTTTTT. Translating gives CASSELGTGDNEKLFF.

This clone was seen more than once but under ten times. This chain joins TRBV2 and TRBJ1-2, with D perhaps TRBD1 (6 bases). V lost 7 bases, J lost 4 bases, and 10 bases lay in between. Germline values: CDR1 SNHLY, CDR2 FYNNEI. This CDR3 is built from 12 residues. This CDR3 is CASNEGVYGYTF. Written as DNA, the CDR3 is TGTGCCAGCAACGAGGGGGTCTATGGCTACACCTTC.

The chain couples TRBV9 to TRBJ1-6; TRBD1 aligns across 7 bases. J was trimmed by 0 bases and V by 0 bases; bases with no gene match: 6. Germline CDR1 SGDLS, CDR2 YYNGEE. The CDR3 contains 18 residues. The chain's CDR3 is CASSVVDRVSSYNSPLHF. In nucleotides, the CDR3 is TGTGCCAGCAGCGTAGTTGACAGGGTAAGCTCCTATAATTCACCCCTCCACTTT.

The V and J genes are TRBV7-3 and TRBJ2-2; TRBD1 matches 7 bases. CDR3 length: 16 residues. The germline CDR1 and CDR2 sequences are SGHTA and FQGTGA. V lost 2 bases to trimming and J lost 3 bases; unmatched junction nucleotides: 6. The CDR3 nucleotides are TGTGCCAGCAGCTTAGGGGCAGGGGGTGACACCGGGGAGCTGTTTTTT. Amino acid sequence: CASSLGAGGDTGELFF.

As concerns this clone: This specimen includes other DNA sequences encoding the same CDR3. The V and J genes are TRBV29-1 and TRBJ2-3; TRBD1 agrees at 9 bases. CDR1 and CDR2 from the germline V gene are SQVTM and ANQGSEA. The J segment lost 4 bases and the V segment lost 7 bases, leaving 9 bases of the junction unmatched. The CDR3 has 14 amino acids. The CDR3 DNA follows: TGCAGCGCTCGGGGACAGGGTCTATCAGATACGCAGTATTTT. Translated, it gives CSARGQGLSDTQYF.

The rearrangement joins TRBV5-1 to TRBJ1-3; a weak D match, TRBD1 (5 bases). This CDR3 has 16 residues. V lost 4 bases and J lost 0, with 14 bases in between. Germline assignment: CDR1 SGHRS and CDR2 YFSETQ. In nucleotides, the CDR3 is TGCGCCAGCAGCCTGCAGGGTCCGAACTCTGGAAACACCATATATTTT. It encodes CASSLQGPNSGNTIYF.

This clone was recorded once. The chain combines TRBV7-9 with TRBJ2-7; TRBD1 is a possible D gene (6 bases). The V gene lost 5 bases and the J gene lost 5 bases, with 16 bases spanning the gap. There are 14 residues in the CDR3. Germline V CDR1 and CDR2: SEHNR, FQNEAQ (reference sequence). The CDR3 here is CASSPTGLGDEQYF. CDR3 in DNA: TGTGCCAGCAGCCCAACAGGGCTGGGAGACGAGCAGTACTTC.

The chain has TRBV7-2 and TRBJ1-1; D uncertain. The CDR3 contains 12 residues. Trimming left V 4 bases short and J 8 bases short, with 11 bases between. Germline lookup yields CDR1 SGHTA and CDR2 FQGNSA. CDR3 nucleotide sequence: TGTGCCAGCAGCTCGGGGAAACCGGAAGCTTTCTTT. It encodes CASSSGKPEAFF.

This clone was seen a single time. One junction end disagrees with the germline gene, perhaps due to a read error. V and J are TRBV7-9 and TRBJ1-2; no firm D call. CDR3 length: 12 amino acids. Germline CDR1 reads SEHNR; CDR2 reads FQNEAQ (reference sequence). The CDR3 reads CSSSSTVYGYTF. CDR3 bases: TGTTCCAGCAGCTCCACGGTATATGGCTACACCTTC.

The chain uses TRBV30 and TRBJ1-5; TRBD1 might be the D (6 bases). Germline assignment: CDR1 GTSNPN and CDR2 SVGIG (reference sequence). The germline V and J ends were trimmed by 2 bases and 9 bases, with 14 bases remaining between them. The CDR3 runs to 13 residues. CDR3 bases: TGTGCCTGGAGTTTGGCCCTCAGGGGGCCCCAGCATTTT. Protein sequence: CAWSLALRGPQHF.

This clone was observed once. This CDR3 reads CAISPPGTGELFF. CDR3 DNA: TGTGCCATCAGTCCACCGGGAACCGGGGAGCTGTTTTTT. The chain joins TRBV10-3 to TRBJ2-2; possibly TRBD2 for D (5 bases). CDR3 length: 13 amino acids. Trimming took off 5 bases at V and 5 bases at J, with 9 bases between the two ends. In germline, CDR1 is ENHRY, CDR2 SYGVKD.

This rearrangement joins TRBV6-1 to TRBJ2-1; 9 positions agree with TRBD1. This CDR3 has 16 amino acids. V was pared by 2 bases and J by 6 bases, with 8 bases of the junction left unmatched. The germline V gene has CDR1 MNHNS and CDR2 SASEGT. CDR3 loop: CASSERDRVPINEQFF. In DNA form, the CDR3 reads TGTGCCAGCAGTGAAAGGGACAGGGTCCCCATCAATGAGCAGTTCTTC.

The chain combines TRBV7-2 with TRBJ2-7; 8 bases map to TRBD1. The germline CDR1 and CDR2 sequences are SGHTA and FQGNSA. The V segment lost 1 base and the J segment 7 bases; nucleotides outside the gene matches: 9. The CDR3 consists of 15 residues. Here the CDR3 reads CASSLGGQARWEQYF. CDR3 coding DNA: TGTGCCAGCAGCTTAGGGGGACAGGCTCGTTGGGAGCAGTACTTC.

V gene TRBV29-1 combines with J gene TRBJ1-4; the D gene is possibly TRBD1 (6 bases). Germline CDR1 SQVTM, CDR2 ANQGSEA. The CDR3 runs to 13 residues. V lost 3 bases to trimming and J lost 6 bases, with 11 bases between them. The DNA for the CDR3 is TGCAGCGTTGAGCGGGGGCCTGATGAAAAACTGTTTTTT. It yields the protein CSVERGPDEKLFF.

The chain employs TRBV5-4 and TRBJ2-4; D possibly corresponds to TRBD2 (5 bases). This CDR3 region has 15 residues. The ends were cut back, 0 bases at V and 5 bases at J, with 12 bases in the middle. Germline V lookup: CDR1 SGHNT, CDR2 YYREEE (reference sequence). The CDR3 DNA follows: TGTGCCAGCAGCTTGGGAGGGAGTGTAGAAAACATTCAGTACTTC. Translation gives CASSLGGSVENIQYF.

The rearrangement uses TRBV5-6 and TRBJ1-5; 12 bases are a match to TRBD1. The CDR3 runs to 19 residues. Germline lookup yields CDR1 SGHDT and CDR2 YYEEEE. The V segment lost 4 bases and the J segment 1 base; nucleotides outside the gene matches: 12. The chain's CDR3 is CASSGGGQGATGSNQPQHF. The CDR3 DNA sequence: TGTGCCAGCAGCGGGGGGGGACAGGGGGCGACGGGGAGCAATCAGCCCCAGCATTTT.

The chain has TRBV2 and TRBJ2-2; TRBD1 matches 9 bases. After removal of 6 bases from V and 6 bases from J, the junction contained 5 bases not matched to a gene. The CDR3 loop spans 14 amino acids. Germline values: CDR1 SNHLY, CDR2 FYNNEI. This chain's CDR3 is CASRGQGGAGELFF. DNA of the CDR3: TGTGCCAGCAGGGGACAGGGAGGGGCCGGGGAGCTGTTTTTT.

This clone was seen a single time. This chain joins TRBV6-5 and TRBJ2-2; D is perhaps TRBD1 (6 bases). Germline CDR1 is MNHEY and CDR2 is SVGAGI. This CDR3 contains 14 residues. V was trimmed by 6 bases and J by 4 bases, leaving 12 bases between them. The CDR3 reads CASRPGQTTGELFF. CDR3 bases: TGTGCCAGCAGACCAGGACAGACCACCGGGGAGCTGTTTTTT.